The entry below gives a single T cell receptor (beta chain) sequence along with its context. As yet, its antigen is unknown. The source of the sample is a study of Tregs in tolerant kidney transplant recipients. This CDR3 has 14 residues. The trim removed 7 bases at V and 5 bases at J, leaving 7 bases unmatched. The germline V gene encodes CDR1 SEHNR and CDR2 FQNEAQ (reference sequence). CD4+CD25+CD127- Tregs, CD4+CD25- non-Tregs, CD4 and CD8 cells were sorted. General observations from the study: This study did not directly address biological reproducibility. Tregs expanded with activated donor B cells seemed most donor-specific.

The table came from immunoSEQ multiplex PCR; TCRdb's copy has only in-frame clones and leaves some out. The table records roughly 250,000 clones, roughly 80% of them present only once. The TCR comes from a human donor in good health. Sequenced: CD4+ T cells from blood. The V call is TRBV7-9, the J call TRBJ2-5, with TRBD1 identical over 10 bases. CDR3 nucleotide sequence: TGTGCCAGCACCCTTTCGGGACAGGGGGAGACCCAGTACTTC. Its protein is CASTLSGQGETQYF.